One and the same sample provided the 20 T cell receptor beta chains below, sequenced in a study of blood T cell repertoires in COVID-19. Sequenced by immunoSEQ multiplex PCR; TCRdb stores in-frame clones only, minus some. Of 130,000 or so clones listed, 70% to 80% are singletons. Specimen: peripheral blood. These TCRs come from a woman aged 70-85 years with COVID-19, enrolled during active disease.

Only a few counts were recorded for this clone. The V and J genes are TRBV7-9 and TRBJ1-1; D perhaps matches TRBD1 (5 bases). V was clipped by 3 bases and J by 1 base, with 12 bases between them. CDR3 length: 15 residues. Germline CDR1 is SEHNR and CDR2 is FQNEAQ (reference sequence). CDR3 DNA: TGTGCCAGCAGCTTCACGGGACTTCGGAACACTGAAGCTTTCTTT. Its translation is CASSFTGLRNTEAFF.

The CDR3 DNA reads TGTGCCAGCAGTTACTCCGCTGGGACAGCGAACACTGAAGCTTTCTTT. This codes for CASSYSAGTANTEAFF. This rearrangement joins TRBV6-5 to TRBJ1-1; the match to TRBD1 covers 7 bases. The CDR3 is 16 residues long. The V gene end was trimmed by 0 bases and the J gene end by 1 base; junction bases not matched to a gene: 5. CDR1 and CDR2 from the germline V gene are MNHEY and SVGAGI.

The rearrangement joins TRBV5-1 to TRBJ2-3, with 7 bases that match TRBD1. This CDR3 spans 14 amino acids. After removal of 5 bases from V and 3 bases from J, the junction contained 6 bases not matched to a gene. CDR1 SGHRS and CDR2 YFSETQ come from the germline V gene. The CDR3: CASSLGQQTDTQYF. The CDR3 DNA is TGCGCCAGCAGTCTGGGACAGCAAACAGATACGCAGTATTTT.

The V gene is TRBV5-1, the J gene TRBJ1-3; D gene uncertain. The CDR3 has 13 amino acids. CDR1 is SGHRS and CDR2 is YFSETQ in the germline V gene. V was clipped by 5 bases and J by 0 bases, with 6 bases between them. The CDR3 DNA reads TGCGCCAGCAGTGTGAGCTCTGGAAACACCATATATTTT. Protein sequence: CASSVSSGNTIYF.

The gene calls are TRBV7-9 and TRBJ1-4; D might be TRBD1 (5 bases). Trimming left V 5 bases short and J 7 bases short, with 11 bases between. CDR1 is SEHNR, CDR2 FQNEAQ, per germline (reference sequence). The CDR3 has 13 amino acids. CDR3 coding DNA: TGTGCCAGCAGCCTGGGACTCGGTGAAAAACTGTTTTTT. Its protein product is CASSLGLGEKLFF.

This clone turned up a few times. The rearrangement links TRBV28 to TRBJ2-7, with 7 bases identical to TRBD2. This CDR3 has 15 amino acids. Per germline, CDR1 MDHEN and CDR2 SYDVKM. The junction had 15 bases not matched to a gene; V was cut back by 10 bases and J by 3 bases. The CDR3: CATLGKAGELYEQYF. The CDR3 DNA follows: TGTGCCACCCTTGGCAAGGCGGGAGAACTCTACGAGCAGTACTTC.

The CDR3 spells CASSLDPSSYNEQFF. The CDR3 DNA reads TGTGCCAGCAGCTTGGACCCCAGCTCCTACAATGAGCAGTTCTTC. The rearrangement joins TRBV5-4 to TRBJ2-1, with unresolved D. The CDR3 totals 15 residues. V was trimmed by 0 bases and J by 0 bases, leaving 7 bases between them. Germline V CDR1 and CDR2: SGHNT, YYREEE (reference sequence).

This chain connects TRBV7-2 to TRBJ1-5, with D unclear. V was clipped by 6 bases and J by 1 base, with 10 bases between them. Germline CDR1 and CDR2: SGHTA and FQGNSA. CDR3 size: 14 residues. The CDR3 bases are TGTGCCAGCAGTCTAACGGGGAGCAATCAGCCCCAGCATTTT. Its translation is CASSLTGSNQPQHF.

This clone was seen only once. The chain links TRBV3-1 (or the pseudogene TRBV3-2) to TRBJ2-7, with D perhaps matching TRBD1 (6 bases). The CDR3 spans 14 residues. Germline values: CDR1 LGHDT, CDR2 YNNKEL (reference sequence). Trimming left V 7 bases short and J 3 bases short, with 16 bases between. Here the CDR3 reads CASKQTGFGYEQYF. The CDR3 region has the DNA TGTGCCAGCAAACAAACAGGGTTCGGCTACGAGCAGTACTTC.

The V call is TRBV9, the J call TRBJ2-3; 11 bases map to TRBD2. The germline CDR1 and CDR2 sequences are SGDLS and YYNGEE. The junction had 4 bases not matched to a gene; V was cut back by 0 bases and J by 1 base. This CDR3 region has 17 residues. The CDR3 DNA follows: TGTGCCAGCAGCGTAGGGGTAGCGGGGGGGCGCACAGATACGCAGTATTTT. It is translated as CASSVGVAGGRTDTQYF.

The genes are TRBV4-1 and TRBJ1-5, with D perhaps matching TRBD1 (6 bases). The length of the CDR3 is 16 residues. The germline V and J ends were trimmed by 4 bases and 1 base, with 14 bases remaining between them. Germline CDR1 reads MGHRA; CDR2 reads YSYEKL. CDR3: CASSPRDTQSNQPQHF. In DNA, the CDR3 is TGCGCCAGCAGCCCCCGGGACACGCAAAGCAATCAGCCCCAGCATTTT.

The V gene is TRBV4-1, the J gene TRBJ2-3; TRBD1 matches 9 bases. This CDR3 has 18 amino acids. CDR1 MGHRA and CDR2 YSYEKL come from the germline V gene. V was clipped by 1 base and J by 1 base; unmatched bases: 9. In nucleotides, the CDR3 is TGCGCCAGCAGCCAAGTTCCCTGGACAGGGGTACGCACAGATACGCAGTATTTT. Translation gives CASSQVPWTGVRTDTQYF.

In this sample, this clone turned up once. The chain uses TRBV18 and TRBJ2-3, with D unresolved. The CDR3 is made up of 13 amino acids. Germline lookup yields CDR1 KGHSH and CDR2 LQKENI. Trimming removed 3 bases at V and 2 bases at J, with 6 bases between. The CDR3 loop reads CASSPGFTDTQYF. CDR3 DNA sequence: TGTGCCAGCTCACCGGGCTTCACAGATACGCAGTATTTT.

The rearrangement uses TRBV3-1 (or the pseudogene TRBV3-2) and TRBJ2-7; D gene unclear. The CDR3 runs 12 residues. The germline V and J ends were trimmed by 1 base and 6 bases, with 7 bases remaining between them. Germline V gene sequence: CDR1 LGHDT, CDR2 YNNKEL (reference sequence). CDR3 nucleotides: TGTGCCAGCAGCCAAGTTACGCGCGAGCAGTACTTC. Translation: CASSQVTREQYF.

This clone was seen only a few times. The rearrangement joins TRBV10-3 to TRBJ1-2; 9 bases fit TRBD1. CDR1 and CDR2 from the germline V gene are ENHRY and SYGVKD. The V segment lost 7 bases and the J segment 0 bases; nucleotides outside the gene matches: 12. The length of the CDR3 is 17 residues. The CDR3 loop reads CAIKDRGEKKTNYGYTF. CDR3 bases: TGTGCCATCAAGGACAGGGGCGAAAAAAAAACTAACTATGGCTACACCTTC.

The J gene is TRBJ1-1, the V gene TRBV11-2, with D uncertain. CDR1 SGHAT and CDR2 FQNNGV come from the germline V gene. The CDR3 has 14 amino acids. The V gene lost 2 bases and the J gene lost 1 base, with 8 bases spanning the gap. For the CDR3, the DNA is TGTGCCAGCAGCTTAATCGGAGAGAACACTGAAGCTTTCTTT. This gives the protein CASSLIGENTEAFF.

In its sample, this clone was seen a few times. This chain uses TRBV6-4 with TRBJ2-3; the match to TRBD1 covers 10 bases. Per germline, CDR1 MRHNA and CDR2 SNTAGT. This CDR3 has 15 amino acids. J gave up 2 bases and V 6 bases, and 5 bases lay outside the gene matches. Written as DNA, the CDR3 is TGTGCCAGCAGCGGGACAGGGGACGACACAGATACGCAGTATTTT. This encodes CASSGTGDDTDTQYF.

This chain joins TRBV6-6 and TRBJ2-7; no firm D call. V lost 2 bases and J lost 4, with 9 bases in between. The germline CDR1 and CDR2 sequences are MNHNY and SVGAGI (reference sequence). The CDR3 is 13 residues long. CDR3 residues: CASSYIESYEQYF. The CDR3 nucleotides read TGTGCCAGCAGTTACATCGAGAGTTACGAGCAGTACTTC.

This clone came up once. This chain uses TRBV19 with TRBJ2-7, with TRBD1 matching over 8 bases. CDR1 is LNHDA, CDR2 SQIVND, per germline (reference sequence). V shed 6 bases and J 6 bases; nucleotides not matched to a gene: 10. The CDR3 spans 14 residues. The CDR3 DNA reads TGTGCCAGTAGGAAGGGGACAGGTCCCTCCGAGCAGTACTTC. Amino acid sequence: CASRKGTGPSEQYF.

This chain joins TRBV5-1 and TRBJ1-1; 10 positions match TRBD1. Germline CDR1 and CDR2: SGHRS and YFSETQ. The V and J ends lost 2 bases and 7 bases, in that order; junction bases with no gene match: 17. This CDR3 is built from 18 residues. The CDR3 loop reads CASSFRGLTTGGGNEAFF. The CDR3 DNA sequence: TGCGCCAGCAGCTTTAGGGGCTTGACGACAGGGGGCGGGAATGAAGCTTTCTTT.